This TCR beta chain was documented in a study of T-cell reconstitution after alpha-beta-depleted transplantation in children. Study results and limitations: Reportedly, only several hundred clones from non-depleted graft cells drove alpha-beta T-cell counts at about two months. It was surviving recipient T cells and thymic progenitors that gave some patients high TCRbeta diversity at day 60. One year after transplant, T-cell counts and diversity came mostly from newly produced T cells.

To note about this clonotype: Antigen: not known.

TCRbeta library preparation incorporated unique molecular identifiers. Each CDR3 protein is one row after TCRdb ran MiXCR on the PCR reads. This sample has hundreds of thousands of distinct CDR3 sequences; 10% to 15% occur once, and the top ten carry approximately 2.1%. V lost 5 bases and J 9 bases, leaving 26 bases between the germline ends. Germline V gene sequence: CDR1 SGHTA, CDR2 FQGNSA. The CDR3 sequence is 16 residues long. V gene TRBV7-2 combines with J gene TRBJ2-7; tentative D call: TRBD1 (7 bases). The source material was PBMCs, mostly from graft donor cells, sampled 360 days after TCRalphabeta/CD19-depleted stem cell transplant. The receptor was isolated from a male patient between 5 and 17 years old who had a stem cell transplant for acute myeloid leukemia, so the T cells may come from the graft donor. CDR3 nucleotide sequence: TGTGCCAGCAGCCCAACCGGACAGGCGGGGTGGGTGGGGCAGTACTTC. Translation gives CASSPTGQAGWVGQYF.